Below, 19 T cell receptor beta chains from the same sample are listed, as sequenced in a study of CD8+CD57+ T cells in acquired aplastic anemia. TCR beta VDJ and CDR3 profiling used genomic DNA as template. Via MiXCR, TCRdb re-called the reads, giving one row per CDR3 protein. The data show 180,000 or so distinct CDR3 sequences, 40% to 50% seen once. The specimen sequenced was sorted CD4+, CD8+, or CD8+CD57+ T cells (not recorded which) from PBMCs. The receptors here all came from a human donor in good health.

This clonotype was observed a few times. This sequence joins TRBV30 and TRBJ2-5; TRBD1 matches at 9 bases. Germline CDR1 reads GTSNPN; CDR2 reads SVGIG (reference sequence). V lost 0 bases to trimming and J lost 6 bases; unmatched junction nucleotides: 8. The CDR3 totals 15 residues. CDR3 amino acids: CAWSVLRTGAKTQYF. Here the CDR3 DNA reads TGTGCCTGGAGTGTACTAAGGACAGGGGCGAAGACCCAGTACTTC.

The rearrangement links TRBV6-5 to TRBJ1-1, with no clear D. Per germline, CDR1 MNHEY and CDR2 SVGAGI. V was clipped by 2 bases and J by 5 bases, with 9 bases between them. This CDR3 has 13 residues. CDR3 sequence reads: CASSYALWTEAFF. The CDR3 bases are TGTGCCAGCAGTTACGCCCTGTGGACTGAAGCTTTCTTT.

The chain links TRBV24-1 to TRBJ2-7; D not certain. Trimming took 4 bases from V and 3 from J, leaving 9 bases between them. The CDR3 is 13 amino acids. Germline V gene data show CDR1 as KGHDR and CDR2 as SFDVKD. The CDR3 region is CATSDTDGYEQYF. DNA of the CDR3: TGTGCCACCAGTGACACGGACGGCTACGAGCAGTACTTC.

The rearrangement uses TRBV10-1 and TRBJ1-4; D call uncertain. V was clipped by 7 bases and J by 8 bases, with 11 bases between them. Germline CDR1 WNHNN, CDR2 SYGVQD (reference sequence). The CDR3 length is 12 residues. CDR3 nucleotides: TGCGCCAGCATTGGTTCAGTGGAAAAACTGTTTTTT. Its translation is CASIGSVEKLFF.

In this sample, this clonotype turned up a few times. The gene calls are TRBV29-1 and TRBJ2-5, with a weak D call TRBD1 (6 bases). The CDR3 extends over 13 amino acids. V lost 4 bases, J lost 5 bases, and 14 bases lay in between. Germline CDR1 SQVTM, CDR2 ANQGSEA. CDR3 residues: CSVVNRVVETQYF. CDR3 sequence (DNA): TGCAGCGTTGTGAACAGGGTTGTGGAGACCCAGTACTTC.

This clonotype occurred a few times. The chain couples TRBV28 to TRBJ1-2; a weak D match, TRBD1 (5 bases). Trimming left V 4 bases short and J 5 bases short, with 14 bases between. The V gene's germline CDR1 is MDHEN and CDR2 SYDVKM. CDR3 length: 14 amino acids. CDR3 coding DNA: TGTGCCAGCAGTTCGGGGGGTTTGGGATATGGCTACACCTTC. Protein: CASSSGGLGYGYTF.

The chain couples TRBV15 to TRBJ2-1; D is perhaps TRBD2 (6 bases). The germline V and J ends were trimmed by 0 bases and 6 bases, with 6 bases remaining between them. In germline, CDR1 is LNHNV, CDR2 YYDKDF (reference sequence). This CDR3 spans 13 amino acids. CDR3 sequence (DNA): TGTGCCACCAGCAGAGACGGGGGCAATGAGCAGTTCTTC. Encoded protein: CATSRDGGNEQFF.

V and J are TRBV18 and TRBJ2-7, with D possibly being TRBD1 (6 bases). Per the germline V gene, CDR1 is KGHSH and CDR2 is LQKENI. CDR3 length equals 12 residues. V lost 5 bases and J 5 bases, leaving 10 bases between the germline ends. Here the CDR3 DNA reads TGTGCCAGCTCATTCTACAGGGACGAGCAGTACTTC. It codes for CASSFYRDEQYF.

CDR3 protein: CASSGGRYEQFF. The DNA of the CDR3 is TGTGCCAGCAGTGGGGGGAGGTATGAGCAGTTCTTC. V is TRBV12-3 or TRBV12-4 and J is TRBJ2-1; weak D call: TRBD2 (6 bases). V was shortened by 5 bases and J by 8 bases, with 10 bases between the two germline ends. The CDR3 runs 12 residues.

This clonotype has ten or more counts. V and J are TRBV6-1 and TRBJ1-2, with D maybe TRBD1 (5 bases). Germline assignment: CDR1 MNHNS and CDR2 SASEGT. The CDR3 contains 15 residues. V was clipped by 5 bases and J by 0 bases, with 13 bases between them. For the CDR3, the DNA is TGTGCCAGCAGTAGGACCAGGGCCCCTAACTATGGCTACACCTTC. It translates to CASSRTRAPNYGYTF.

The CDR3 region is CASNDRVFYGYTF. Written as DNA, the CDR3 is TGTGCCAGTAATGACAGGGTCTTTTATGGCTACACCTTC. The chain couples TRBV19 to TRBJ1-2, with 7 bases matching TRBD1. Germline V gene data show CDR1 as LNHDA and CDR2 as SQIVND (reference sequence). The CDR3 is 13 amino acids. Trimming cost V 7 bases and J 5 bases; bases outside gene matches: 7.

This clonotype appeared a single time. The chain joins TRBV4-1 to TRBJ2-7; 8 bases fit TRBD1. Germline-derived CDR1 and CDR2 are MGHRA and YSYEKL. CDR3 size: 17 residues. With V trimmed by 3 bases and J by 1 base, 11 bases remained unmatched. CDR3 DNA: TGCGCCAGCAGCCATCTTTCTGGGACAGGTGCTTCCTACGAGCAGTACTTC. Residues: CASSHLSGTGASYEQYF.

Ten or more counts support this clonotype. The chain recombines TRBV6-1 with TRBJ1-6; a possible D gene is TRBD1 (5 bases). Trimming took 6 bases from V and 5 from J, leaving 17 bases between them. Germline lookup yields CDR1 MNHNS and CDR2 SASEGT. The CDR3 extends over 16 amino acids. In DNA, the CDR3 is TGTGCCAGCAGGAGAGGCGCGGGGGTCCATAATTCACCCCTCCACTTT. Translated: CASRRGAGVHNSPLHF.

The V and J genes are TRBV11-1 and TRBJ2-3; 11 nucleotides line up with TRBD1. The CDR3 contains 16 residues. Germline assignment: CDR1 SGHAT and CDR2 FQDESV (reference sequence). The V segment lost 1 base and the J segment 4 bases; nucleotides outside the gene matches: 4. The CDR3 DNA reads as TGTGCCAGCAGCTTAGTTGGACAGGGGGCAGCAGATACGCAGTATTTT. Protein product: CASSLVGQGAADTQYF.

The sample holds many counts of this clonotype. The chain has TRBV7-8 and TRBJ1-4; TRBD1 is a possible D gene (6 bases). CDR3 length: 15 amino acids. Trimming left V 5 bases short and J 1 base short, with 11 bases between. CDR1 and CDR2 from the germline V gene are SGHVS and FQNEAQ. The CDR3 reads CASSQGLLTNEKLFF. CDR3 in DNA: TGTGCCAGCAGCCAGGGGCTTTTAACTAATGAAAAACTGTTTTTT.

The chain recombines TRBV7-3 with TRBJ1-6; D ambiguous. The ends were cut back, 0 bases at V and 7 bases at J, with 7 bases in the middle. The CDR3 consists of 14 residues. The germline V gene encodes CDR1 SGHTA and CDR2 FQGTGA. CDR3 protein: CASSLTTGNSPLHF. In DNA form, the CDR3 reads TGTGCCAGCAGCTTAACCACTGGGAATTCACCCCTCCACTTT.

Ten or more counts support this clonotype. The chain couples TRBV12-3 or TRBV12-4 to TRBJ1-5; D unresolved. Trimming removed 0 bases from V and 0 bases from J, with 3 bases in between. The CDR3 runs 14 residues. CDR3 sequence reads: CASSLAYSNQPQHF. CDR3 DNA: TGTGCCAGCAGTTTAGCATATAGCAATCAGCCCCAGCATTTT.

The rearrangement uses TRBV2 and TRBJ1-6, with 11 bases matching TRBD1. Germline CDR1 reads SNHLY; CDR2 reads FYNNEI. V gave up 6 bases and J gave up 7 bases; unmatched junction bases: 5. The CDR3 is 15 amino acids. This CDR3 reads CASRTGTGGNSPLHF. Written as DNA, the CDR3 is TGTGCCAGCAGGACCGGGACAGGGGGGAATTCACCCCTCCACTTT.

The V and J genes are TRBV2 and TRBJ1-2; D remains ambiguous. V lost 7 bases and J 6 bases, leaving 18 bases between the germline ends. In germline, CDR1 is SNHLY, CDR2 FYNNEI. The CDR3 contains 14 residues. The CDR3 region is CASTSFEAEDGYTF. Written as DNA, the CDR3 is TGTGCCAGCACCTCCTTTGAAGCGGAGGATGGCTACACCTTC.